Ten or more counts support the clone carrying this T cell receptor (beta chain). This specimen comes from a study of T cells after yellow fever vaccination. MiXCR was run by TCRdb on the 5' RACE reads, yielding one entry per CDR3 protein. The sample includes a few hundred thousand distinct CDR3 sequences, about 4% seen only once; the top ten take around 23%. The CDR3 contains 17 residues. Germline CDR1 and CDR2: LNHNV and YYDKDF (reference sequence). The ends lost 2 bases at V and 0 bases at J; junction bases unmatched: 7. This sequence was found in a man younger than 30 who received the YFV17D yellow fever vaccine. The rearrangement joins TRBV15 to TRBJ1-2; 9 bases match TRBD1. The source was PBMCs, collected 5 days after the yellow fever booster vaccination. DNA for the CDR3: TGTGCCACCAGCAGACCGGGACAGGGCCATCCTAACTATGGCTACACCTTC. Amino acid sequence: CATSRPGQGHPNYGYTF.